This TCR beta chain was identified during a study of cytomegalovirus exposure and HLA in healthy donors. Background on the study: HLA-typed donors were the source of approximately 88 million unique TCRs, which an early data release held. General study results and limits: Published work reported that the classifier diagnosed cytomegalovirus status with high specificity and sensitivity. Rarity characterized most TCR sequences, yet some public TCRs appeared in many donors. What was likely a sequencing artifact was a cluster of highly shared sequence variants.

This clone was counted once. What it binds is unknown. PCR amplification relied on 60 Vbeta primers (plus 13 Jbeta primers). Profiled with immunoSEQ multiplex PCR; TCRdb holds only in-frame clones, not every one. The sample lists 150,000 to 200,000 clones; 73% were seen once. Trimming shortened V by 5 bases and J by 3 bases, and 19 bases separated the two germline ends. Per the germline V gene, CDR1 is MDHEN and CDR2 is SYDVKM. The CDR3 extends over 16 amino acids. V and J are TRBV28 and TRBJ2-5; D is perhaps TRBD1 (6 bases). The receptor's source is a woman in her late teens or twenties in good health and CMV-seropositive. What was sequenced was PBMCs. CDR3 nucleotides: TGTGCCAGCAGTCCTCCCAGGGGCCCCAGGGAAGAGACCCAGTACTTC. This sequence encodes CASSPPRGPREETQYF.